The sequence of this T cell receptor beta chain was determined in a study of blood T cell repertoires in COVID-19. Study context: Whether acute or convalescent, the COVID-19 samples came from the United States, Italy and Spain.

Germline V gene lookup returns CDR1 SGDLS and CDR2 YYNGEE. Losses at the gene ends were 3 bases for V and 4 bases for J; bases not matched to a gene: 2. This CDR3 comprises 14 residues. Study processing details: Reference gene primer amplification gave estimated nucleated cell counts. Using immunoSEQ multiplex PCR, the repertoire was profiled, and TCRdb retains in-frame clones only, with some absent. V, J and clone size are taken as reported in that table, and D and trimming were inferred from the DNA itself. The sample comprises 540,000 or so clones, roughly nine tenths of which are singletons, and less than 9% rests with the top ten.

This chain links TRBV9 with TRBJ2-5, with 11 bases fitting TRBD1. This receptor was identified in a woman aged 45 to 65 with COVID-19, enrolled during active disease. Sequenced material: peripheral blood. The CDR3 sequence: CASSGGTGGETQYF. Written as DNA, the CDR3 is TGTGCCAGCAGCGGCGGGACAGGGGGAGAGACCCAGTACTTC.